This TCR beta chain came from a study of PD-1 blockade in mismatch repair-deficient tumors. Notes on this clone: Its cognate antigen is unknown.

Clones were sequenced by immunoSEQ multiplex PCR, and TCRdb holds only the in-frame ones, with some missing. The data contain about 120,000 clones, about three quarters of them singletons. Germline CDR1 and CDR2: LNHDA and SQIVND (reference sequence). The germline V and J ends were trimmed by 1 base and 2 bases, with 5 bases remaining between them. This CDR3 has 13 residues. Study-wide findings and caveats: Rapid post-treatment expansion, then contraction, generally preceding radiologic response, marked tumor-resident clones.

PCR or immunohistochemistry showed mismatch repair deficiency in every enrolled patient. The material sequenced was peripheral blood, taken 60 weeks after starting pembrolizumab. The receptor was isolated from an adult with mismatch repair-deficient cancer. The V call is TRBV19, the J call TRBJ1-1; no clear D. CDR3 coding DNA: TGTGCCAGTAGTATAGTTAGAAACACTGAAGCTTTCTTT. As protein: CASSIVRNTEAFF.